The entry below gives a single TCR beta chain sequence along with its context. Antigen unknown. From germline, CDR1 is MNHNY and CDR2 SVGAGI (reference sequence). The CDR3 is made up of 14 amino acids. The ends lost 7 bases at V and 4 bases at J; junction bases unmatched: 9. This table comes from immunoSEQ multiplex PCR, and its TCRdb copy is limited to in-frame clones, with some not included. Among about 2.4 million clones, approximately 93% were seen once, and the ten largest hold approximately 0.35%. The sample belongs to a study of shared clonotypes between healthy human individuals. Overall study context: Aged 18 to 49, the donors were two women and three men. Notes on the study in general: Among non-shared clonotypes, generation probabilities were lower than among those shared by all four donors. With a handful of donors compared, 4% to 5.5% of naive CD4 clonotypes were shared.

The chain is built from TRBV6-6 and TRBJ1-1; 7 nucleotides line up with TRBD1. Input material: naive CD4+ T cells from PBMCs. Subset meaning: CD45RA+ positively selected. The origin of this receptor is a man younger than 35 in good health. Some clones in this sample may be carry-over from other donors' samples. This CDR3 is CASTFPGGSTEAFF. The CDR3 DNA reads TGTGCCAGCACCTTCCCAGGGGGATCCACTGAAGCTTTCTTT.